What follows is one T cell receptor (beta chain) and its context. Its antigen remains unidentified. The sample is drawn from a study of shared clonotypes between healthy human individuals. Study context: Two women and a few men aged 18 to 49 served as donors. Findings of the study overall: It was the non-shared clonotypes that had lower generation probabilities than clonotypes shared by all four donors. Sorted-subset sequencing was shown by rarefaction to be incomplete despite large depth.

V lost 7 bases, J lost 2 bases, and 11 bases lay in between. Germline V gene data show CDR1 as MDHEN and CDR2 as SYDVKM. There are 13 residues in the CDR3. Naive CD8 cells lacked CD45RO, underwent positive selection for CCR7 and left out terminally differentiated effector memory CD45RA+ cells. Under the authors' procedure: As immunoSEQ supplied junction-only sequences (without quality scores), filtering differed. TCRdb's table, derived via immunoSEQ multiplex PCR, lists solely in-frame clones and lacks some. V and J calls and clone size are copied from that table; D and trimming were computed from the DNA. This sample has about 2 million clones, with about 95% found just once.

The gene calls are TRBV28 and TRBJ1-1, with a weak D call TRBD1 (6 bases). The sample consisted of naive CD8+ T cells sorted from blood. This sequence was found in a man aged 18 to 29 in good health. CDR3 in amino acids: CASILQGNTEAFF. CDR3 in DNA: TGTGCCAGCATCTTACAGGGTAACACTGAAGCTTTCTTT.